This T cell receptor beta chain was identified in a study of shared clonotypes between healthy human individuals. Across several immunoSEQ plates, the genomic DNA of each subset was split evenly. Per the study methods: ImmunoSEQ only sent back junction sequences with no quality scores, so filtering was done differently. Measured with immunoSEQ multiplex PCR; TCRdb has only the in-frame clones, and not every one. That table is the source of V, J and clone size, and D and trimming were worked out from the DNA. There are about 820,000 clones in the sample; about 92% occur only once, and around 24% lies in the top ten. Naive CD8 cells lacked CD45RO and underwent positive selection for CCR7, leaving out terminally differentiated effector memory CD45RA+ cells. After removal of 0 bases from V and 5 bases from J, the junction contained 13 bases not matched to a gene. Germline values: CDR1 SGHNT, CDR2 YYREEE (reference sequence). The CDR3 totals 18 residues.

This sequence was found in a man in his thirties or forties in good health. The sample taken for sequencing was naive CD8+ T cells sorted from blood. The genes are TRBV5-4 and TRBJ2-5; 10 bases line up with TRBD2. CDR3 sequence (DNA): TGTGCCAGCAGCTTGGGTGGGGCCGGGACTAGCGCGTCGGAGACCCAGTACTTC. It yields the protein CASSLGGAGTSASETQYF.